Sequencing of this T cell receptor (beta chain) was carried out in a study of T cells in Graves' hyperthyroidism and ophthalmopathy. Study in general: Upon initial diagnosis and before any treatment, peripheral blood was collected.

Ophthalmopathy patients all had a Clinical Activity Score of at least 3, a NOSPECS grade of at least 4 and disease under 3 months old. Patients were excluded because of uncontrolled infection, other autoimmune disease, pregnancy or lactation. Amplification yielded TCR beta CDR3 regions, with RNA transcripts as the source. The HTBI primer set served for first-round RT-PCR of the TCR CDR3. TCRdb called the multiplex PCR reads again in MiXCR, with one record for every CDR3 protein. The data contain roughly 530,000 distinct CDR3 sequences, about 15% of them singletons. CDR1 MNHEY and CDR2 SMNVEV come from the germline V gene (reference sequence). CDR3 size: 14 residues. The ends were cut back, 3 bases at V and 0 bases at J, with 9 bases in the middle. At least ten counts were recorded for this clonotype.

The sample was blood. This TCR came from a woman under 30 with Graves' ophthalmopathy. The V and J genes are TRBV27 and TRBJ2-7; D is ambiguous. This CDR3 is CASSFGGPSYEQYF. The CDR3 DNA sequence: TGTGCCAGCAGTTTTGGTGGACCCTCCTACGAGCAGTACTTC.